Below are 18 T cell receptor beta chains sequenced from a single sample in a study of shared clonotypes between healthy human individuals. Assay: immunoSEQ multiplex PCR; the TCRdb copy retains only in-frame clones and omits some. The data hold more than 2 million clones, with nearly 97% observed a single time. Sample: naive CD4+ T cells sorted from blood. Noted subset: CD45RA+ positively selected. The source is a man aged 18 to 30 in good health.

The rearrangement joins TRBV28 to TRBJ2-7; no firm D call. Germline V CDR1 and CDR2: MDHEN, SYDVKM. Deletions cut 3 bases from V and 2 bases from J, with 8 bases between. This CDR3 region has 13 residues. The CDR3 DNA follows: TGTGCCAGCAGTTTGGTCAGTCCCTACGAGCAGTACTTC. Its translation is CASSLVSPYEQYF.

In DNA, the CDR3 is TGTGCCAGCAGTCCCGGGACTAACGGGTACGAGCAGTACTTC. Translated: CASSPGTNGYEQYF. The rearrangement joins TRBV11-2 to TRBJ2-7, with 7 bases that match TRBD2. This CDR3 spans 14 amino acids. V lost 6 bases, J lost 4 bases, and 9 bases stayed unmatched. CDR1 is SGHAT, CDR2 FQNNGV, per germline.

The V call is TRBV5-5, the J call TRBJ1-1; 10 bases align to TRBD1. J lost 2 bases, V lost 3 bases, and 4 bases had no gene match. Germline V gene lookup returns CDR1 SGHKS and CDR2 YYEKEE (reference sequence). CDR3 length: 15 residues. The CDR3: CASSSRTGGNTEAFF. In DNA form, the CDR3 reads TGTGCCAGCAGCTCTAGGACAGGGGGAAACACTGAAGCTTTCTTT.

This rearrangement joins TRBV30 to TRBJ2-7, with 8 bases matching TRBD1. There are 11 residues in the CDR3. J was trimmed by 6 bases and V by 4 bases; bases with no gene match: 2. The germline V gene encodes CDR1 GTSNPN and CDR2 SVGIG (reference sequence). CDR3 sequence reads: CAWKGQVEQYF. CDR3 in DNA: TGTGCCTGGAAGGGACAGGTCGAGCAGTACTTC.

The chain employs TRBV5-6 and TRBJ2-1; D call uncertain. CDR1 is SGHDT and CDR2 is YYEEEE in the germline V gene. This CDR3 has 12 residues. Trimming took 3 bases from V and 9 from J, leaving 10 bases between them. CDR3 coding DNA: TGTGCCAGCAGCTGGGGATACCTTGAGCAGTTCTTC. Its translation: CASSWGYLEQFF.

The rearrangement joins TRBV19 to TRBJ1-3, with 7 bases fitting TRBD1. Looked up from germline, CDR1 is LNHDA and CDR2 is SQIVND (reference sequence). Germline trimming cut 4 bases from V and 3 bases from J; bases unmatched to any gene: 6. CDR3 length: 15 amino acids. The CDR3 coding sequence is TGTGCCAGTAGTACAAGACAGGGATTTGGAAACACCATATATTTT. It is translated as CASSTRQGFGNTIYF.

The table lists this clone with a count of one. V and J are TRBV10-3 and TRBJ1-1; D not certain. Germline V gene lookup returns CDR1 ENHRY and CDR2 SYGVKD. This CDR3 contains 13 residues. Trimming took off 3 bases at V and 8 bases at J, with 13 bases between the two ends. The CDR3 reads CAISERGKEEAFF. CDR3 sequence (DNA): TGTGCCATCAGTGAAAGAGGAAAGGAAGAAGCTTTCTTT.

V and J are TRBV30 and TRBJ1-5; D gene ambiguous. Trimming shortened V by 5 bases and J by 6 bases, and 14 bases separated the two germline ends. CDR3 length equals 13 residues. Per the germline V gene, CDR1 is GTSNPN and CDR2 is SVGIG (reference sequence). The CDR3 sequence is CAWGIGTRQPQHF. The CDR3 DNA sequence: TGTGCCTGGGGTATCGGAACGCGTCAGCCCCAGCATTTT.

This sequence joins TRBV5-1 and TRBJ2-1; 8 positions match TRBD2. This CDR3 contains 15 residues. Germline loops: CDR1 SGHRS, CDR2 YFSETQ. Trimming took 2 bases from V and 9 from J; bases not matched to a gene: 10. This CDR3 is CASSLEPGLGIEQFF. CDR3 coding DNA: TGCGCCAGCAGCTTAGAACCGGGACTAGGTATTGAGCAGTTCTTC. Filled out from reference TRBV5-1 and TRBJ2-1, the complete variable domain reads KAGVTQTPRYLIKTRGQQVTLSCSPISGHRSVSWYQQTPGQGLQFLFEYFSETQRNKGNFPGRFSGRQFSNSRSEMNVSTLELGDSALYLCASSLEPGLGIEQFFGPGTRLTVL.

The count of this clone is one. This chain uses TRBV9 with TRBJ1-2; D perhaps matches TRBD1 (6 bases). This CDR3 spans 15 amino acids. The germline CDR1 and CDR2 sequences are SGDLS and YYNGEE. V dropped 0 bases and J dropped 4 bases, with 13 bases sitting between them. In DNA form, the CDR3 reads TGTGCCAGCAGCGTAGCTACAGGGAAGGCCTATGGCTACACCTTC. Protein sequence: CASSVATGKAYGYTF.

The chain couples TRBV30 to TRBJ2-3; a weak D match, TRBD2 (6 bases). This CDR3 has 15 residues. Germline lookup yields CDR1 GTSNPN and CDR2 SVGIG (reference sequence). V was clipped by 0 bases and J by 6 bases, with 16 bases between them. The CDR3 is CAWSVKTSSRDTQYF. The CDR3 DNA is TGTGCCTGGAGTGTAAAGACTAGTTCGAGGGATACGCAGTATTTT.

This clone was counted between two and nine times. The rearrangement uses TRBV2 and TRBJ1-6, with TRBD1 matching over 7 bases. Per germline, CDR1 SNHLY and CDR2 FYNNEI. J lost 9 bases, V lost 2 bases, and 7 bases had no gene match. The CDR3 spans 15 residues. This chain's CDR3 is CASSEMRQGGSPLHF. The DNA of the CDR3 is TGTGCCAGCAGTGAAATGCGACAGGGTGGTTCACCCCTCCACTTT.

This chain's CDR3 is CASTRTGSRTEAFF. CDR3 nucleotide sequence: TGTGCCAGCACCCGGACAGGCTCACGGACTGAAGCTTTCTTT. V is TRBV2 and J is TRBJ1-1; 7 bases align to TRBD1. The V segment lost 7 bases and the J segment 5 bases; nucleotides outside the gene matches: 10. The CDR3 consists of 14 residues. Germline V gene lookup returns CDR1 SNHLY and CDR2 FYNNEI.

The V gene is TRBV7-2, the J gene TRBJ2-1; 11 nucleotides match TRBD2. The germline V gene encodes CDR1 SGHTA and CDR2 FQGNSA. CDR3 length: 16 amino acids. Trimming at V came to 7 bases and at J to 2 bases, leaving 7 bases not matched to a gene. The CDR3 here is CASTVTSGGTYNEQFF. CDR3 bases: TGTGCCAGCACCGTAACTAGCGGGGGTACCTACAATGAGCAGTTCTTC.

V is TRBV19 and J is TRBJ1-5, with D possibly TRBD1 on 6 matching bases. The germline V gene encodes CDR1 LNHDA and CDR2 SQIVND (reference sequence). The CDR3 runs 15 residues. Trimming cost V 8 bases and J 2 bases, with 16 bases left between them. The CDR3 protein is CASGVGGPGNQPQHF. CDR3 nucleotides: TGTGCCAGTGGGGTTGGGGGGCCGGGCAATCAGCCCCAGCATTTT.

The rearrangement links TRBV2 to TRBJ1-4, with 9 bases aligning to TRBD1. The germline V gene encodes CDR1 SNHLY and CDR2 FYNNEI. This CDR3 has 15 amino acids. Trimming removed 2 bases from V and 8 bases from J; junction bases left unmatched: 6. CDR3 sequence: CASSELTGGWEKLFF. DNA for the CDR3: TGTGCCAGCAGTGAACTGACAGGGGGTTGGGAAAAACTGTTTTTT.

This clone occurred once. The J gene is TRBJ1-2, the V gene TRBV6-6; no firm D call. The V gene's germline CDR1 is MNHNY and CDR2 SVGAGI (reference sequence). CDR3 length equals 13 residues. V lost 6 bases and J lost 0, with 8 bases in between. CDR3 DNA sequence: TGTGCCAGCAGGGTCCGGGCTAACTATGGCTACACCTTC. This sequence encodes CASRVRANYGYTF.

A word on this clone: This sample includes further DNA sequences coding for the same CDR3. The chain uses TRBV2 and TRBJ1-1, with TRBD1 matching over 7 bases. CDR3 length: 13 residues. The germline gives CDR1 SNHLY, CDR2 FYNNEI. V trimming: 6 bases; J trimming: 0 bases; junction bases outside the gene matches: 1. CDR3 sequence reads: CASSDRVNTEAFF. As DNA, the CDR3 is TGTGCCAGCAGCGACAGGGTGAACACTGAAGCTTTCTTT.